The clone carrying this T cell receptor beta chain was observed once. Germline loops: CDR1 SNHLY, CDR2 FYNNEI. The CDR3 runs to 17 residues. The junction had 11 bases not matched to a gene; V was cut back by 5 bases and J by 4 bases. The source of the sample is a study of blood T cell repertoires in COVID-19. Clones were read by immunoSEQ multiplex PCR, and TCRdb kept only the in-frame ones, dropping some. The sample records about 120,000 clones, around 87% being singletons. The V call is TRBV2, the J call TRBJ2-5; 12 positions agree with TRBD2. This clonotype originated in a woman aged 45-59 years with acute or convalescent COVID-19. The specimen was peripheral blood. CDR3 in DNA: TGTGCCAGCAGTCTCTATACTAGCGGGGGGACGGGAGAGACCCAGTACTTC. Amino acid sequence: CASSLYTSGGTGETQYF.